This T cell receptor (beta chain) is from a study of beta chain features in type 1 diabetes. Whole-study findings and limits: Type 1 diabetes patients had TCRB CDR3s that were shorter (moderately but significantly so) in all four CD4+ subsets.

V dropped 0 bases and J dropped 4 bases, with 8 bases sitting between them. The germline CDR1 and CDR2 sequences are SGDLS and YYNGEE. The CDR3 loop spans 14 amino acids. With regard to this clone: As yet, its antigen is unknown.

Reverse transcription of all isolated RNA meant that expressed TCRB transcripts were sequenced. Sequencing was performed with immunoSEQ multiplex PCR; in TCRdb, only in-frame clones are kept and a portion is missing. The repertoire has approximately 250,000 clones, roughly 17% of them found once; the top ten carry roughly 0.08%. The V and J genes are TRBV9 and TRBJ2-1, with D uncertain. The sample was naive CD4+ T cells from blood. The receptor was derived from a man between 25 and 39 years old with type 1 diabetes. The CDR3 coding sequence is TGTGCCAGCAGCGTAGCTGCCGGTTACAATGAGCAGTTCTTC. This sequence encodes CASSVAAGYNEQFF.